This passage covers 17 T cell receptor beta chains from one sample sequenced in a study of long-term antiretroviral therapy in people with HIV. At survey level, the immunoSEQ assay was run in its v3.0 version. Generated by immunoSEQ multiplex PCR, the TCRdb table keeps only in-frame clones and is missing some. The table includes fewer than 40,000 clones, about 80% detected once. The sample consisted of unsorted PBMCs, taken 3.4 years after starting antiretroviral therapy. Receptors were obtained from a man between 25 and 39 years old with HIV.

This clone has only a few counts. This chain links TRBV14 with TRBJ1-5; D gene ambiguous. The CDR3 extends over 13 amino acids. Germline CDR1 SGHDN, CDR2 FVKESK. Trimming cost V 0 bases and J 5 bases, with 5 bases left between them. This CDR3 reads CASSQERDQPQHF. The CDR3 DNA is TGTGCCAGCAGCCAAGAGCGAGATCAGCCCCAGCATTTT.

The V and J genes are TRBV28 and TRBJ2-1; 11 nucleotides agree with TRBD2. CDR3 size: 15 residues. J lost 7 bases, V lost 6 bases, and 8 bases had no gene match. Germline values: CDR1 MDHEN, CDR2 SYDVKM. The CDR3 DNA sequence: TGTGCCAGCAGAGGGGCGGGACTAGCGGAAAATGAGCAGTTCTTC. This codes for CASRGAGLAENEQFF.

CDR3 sequence: CASSLGGSGANVLTF. CDR3 in DNA: TGTGCCAGCAGTCTCGGGGGGTCTGGGGCCAACGTCCTGACTTTC. The chain recombines TRBV6-5 with TRBJ2-6; 7 bases are a match to TRBD2. Germline V gene sequence: CDR1 MNHEY, CDR2 SVGAGI. There are 15 residues in the CDR3. V was pared by 5 bases and J by 1 base, with 2 bases of the junction left unmatched.

This clone was seen only once. The chain employs TRBV28 and TRBJ2-7, with D perhaps matching TRBD1 or TRBD2 (6 bases each). CDR1 and CDR2 (germline): MDHEN, SYDVKM. Deletions cut 6 bases from V and 4 bases from J, with 13 bases between. This CDR3 contains 13 residues. CDR3 nucleotide sequence: TGTGCCAGCAGCACCGGGGGCAAGTACGAGCAGTACTTC. This gives the protein CASSTGGKYEQYF. Using reference TRBV28 and TRBJ2-7 for the parts outside the CDR3, the full variable domain is DVKVTQSSRYLVKRTGEKVFLECVQDMDHENMFWYRQDPGLGLRLIYFSYDVKMKEKGDIPEGYSVSREKKERFSLILESASTNQTSMYLCASSTGGKYEQYFGPGTRLTVT.

In its sample, this clone was seen once. The chain links TRBV5-6 to TRBJ2-2, with a tentative D call TRBD1 (5 bases). This CDR3 has 13 residues. The V gene's germline CDR1 is SGHDT and CDR2 YYEEEE. Trimming took 2 bases from V and 6 from J, leaving 8 bases between them. This CDR3 is CASSLTGAGELFF. CDR3 DNA: TGTGCCAGCAGCTTAACAGGAGCCGGGGAGCTGTTTTTT.

The chain employs TRBV6-1 and TRBJ1-4; D might be TRBD1 (5 bases). V dropped 8 bases and J dropped 8 bases, with 15 bases sitting between them. This CDR3 has 13 residues. Germline CDR1 reads MNHNS; CDR2 reads SASEGT. The CDR3 protein is CASGQTVREKLFF. The CDR3 bases are TGTGCCAGCGGGCAGACAGTCAGAGAAAAACTGTTTTTT.

The chain has TRBV29-1 and TRBJ2-7; 7 bases match TRBD1. The germline V gene has CDR1 SQVTM and CDR2 ANQGSEA. V shed 7 bases, J shed 0 bases, and the junction held 6 bases outside the gene matches. This CDR3 spans 13 amino acids. The CDR3, as DNA: TGCAGCGCCAGAAACAGGGGCTCCTACGAGCAGTACTTC. Its protein is CSARNRGSYEQYF.

By proportion, this clone is medium-sized. The rearrangement uses TRBV11-2 and TRBJ2-1; D is tentatively TRBD1 or TRBD2 (5 bases each). Trimming stripped 2 bases from V and 6 bases from J, with 20 bases between. The length of the CDR3 is 17 residues. CDR1 is SGHAT and CDR2 is FQNNGV in the germline V gene. The DNA for the CDR3 is TGTGCCAGCAGCTTATTGCCGGGGCTAGCCAAGCCCAATGAGCAGTTCTTC. Translated, it gives CASSLLPGLAKPNEQFF. The complete variable domain, with remaining parts taken from reference TRBV11-2 and TRBJ2-1, reads EAGVAQSPRYKIIEKRQSVAFWCNPISGHATLYWYQQILGQGPKLLIQFQNNGVVDDSQLPKDRFSAERLKGVDSTLKIQPAKLEDSAVYLCASSLLPGLAKPNEQFFGPGTRLTVL.

This chain connects TRBV18 to TRBJ2-3; D may be TRBD2 (6 bases). Trimming removed 2 bases from V and 8 bases from J, with 14 bases in between. CDR1 is KGHSH, CDR2 LQKENI, per germline. The CDR3 covers 14 residues. In nucleotides, the CDR3 is TGTGCCAGCTCACCAAACCGGGACTTGATTACGCAGTATTTT. Translation gives CASSPNRDLITQYF.

The chain links TRBV4-3 to TRBJ2-7, with a tentative D call TRBD2 (6 bases). With 1 base removed from V and 2 bases from J, the gap between germline ends came to 9 bases. There are 14 residues in the CDR3. In germline, CDR1 is LGHNA, CDR2 YSLEER. CDR3 DNA: TGCGCCAGCAGCCAAGCTTTAGCGGCCTACGAGCAGTACTTC. Translation gives CASSQALAAYEQYF.

The chain joins TRBV5-1 to TRBJ2-5; 12 bases agree with TRBD2. Trimming took 4 bases from V and 5 from J; bases not matched to a gene: 15. Germline loops: CDR1 SGHRS, CDR2 YFSETQ. CDR3 length: 18 residues. Here the CDR3 reads CASSTIPPGLAGGETQYF. CDR3 in DNA: TGCGCCAGCAGCACGATACCTCCGGGACTAGCGGGTGGGGAGACCCAGTACTTC.

This clone was seen a handful of times. The CDR3 DNA reads TGTGCCAGCTCACCTAAGACAGGGGAGAGCGGCTACACCTTC. Translating it yields CASSPKTGESGYTF. This chain joins TRBV18 and TRBJ1-2, with 8 nucleotides matching TRBD1. The CDR3 loop spans 14 amino acids. V trimming: 3 bases; J trimming: 8 bases; junction bases outside the gene matches: 8. The germline V gene has CDR1 KGHSH and CDR2 LQKENI.

The chain combines TRBV27 with TRBJ2-2; D may correspond to TRBD1 or TRBD2 (5 bases each). The CDR3 length is 16 residues. V shed 6 bases and J shed 4 bases, with 18 bases lying between them. Germline CDR1 is MNHEY and CDR2 is SMNVEV (reference sequence). This chain's CDR3 is CASSLTRGLGTGELFF. The CDR3 nucleotides are TGTGCCAGCAGCCTAACTCGGGGCCTTGGCACCGGGGAGCTGTTTTTT.

The CDR3 bases are TGTGCCAGCAGCTACGGACAGGGGGCGAACACCGGGGAGCTGTTTTTT. Protein: CASSYGQGANTGELFF. V and J are TRBV7-9 and TRBJ2-2, with 10 bases that match TRBD1. CDR3 length: 16 residues. The J segment lost 0 bases and the V segment lost 4 bases, leaving 2 bases of the junction unmatched. CDR1 is SEHNR and CDR2 is FQNEAQ in the germline V gene (reference sequence).

V usage is TRBV5-4 and J usage is TRBJ1-1; D call uncertain. The CDR3 consists of 14 residues. Germline V lookup: CDR1 SGHNT, CDR2 YYREEE (reference sequence). V dropped 4 bases and J dropped 4 bases, with 14 bases sitting between them. The CDR3 is CASSPETVSTEAFF. CDR3 nucleotide sequence: TGTGCCAGCAGCCCTGAAACAGTGAGCACTGAAGCTTTCTTT.

This chain uses TRBV6-5 with TRBJ1-1; 7 nucleotides agree with TRBD1. Germline V lookup: CDR1 MNHEY, CDR2 SVGAGI. This CDR3 contains 15 residues. V lost 6 bases, J lost 1 base, and 8 bases stayed unmatched. CDR3 region: CASRLVQGKNTEAFF. The CDR3 nucleotides read TGTGCCAGCAGACTGGTACAGGGGAAGAACACTGAAGCTTTCTTT.

This clone was seen more than once but under ten times. The chain links TRBV30 to TRBJ1-4; D remains unclear. V lost 4 bases, J lost 7 bases, and 7 bases lay in between. This CDR3 has 11 residues. Germline CDR1 reads GTSNPN; CDR2 reads SVGIG (reference sequence). The CDR3 spells CAWTEGEKLFF. The CDR3 DNA reads as TGTGCCTGGACCGAAGGTGAAAAACTGTTTTTT.